The sample holds a few counts of the clone carrying this TCR beta chain. The target antigen is unknown. At one end, the junction sequence differs from germline, possibly due to a read error. The PCR ran on 60 Vbeta and 13 Jbeta primers. Sequencing was performed with immunoSEQ multiplex PCR; in TCRdb, only in-frame clones are kept and a portion is missing. The sample consists of fewer than 150,000 clones, approximately 80% of them appearing once. This CDR3 is built from 13 residues. The germline CDR1 and CDR2 sequences are SGHVS and FQNEAQ. The data belong to a study of cytomegalovirus exposure and HLA in healthy donors. Points from the study as a whole: Data from an earlier analysis indicated that most TCR beta V segments were productive either about 87% or about 30% of the time. A later analysis found TCR association rates differed by HLA locus, highest for DRB1 and lowest for HLA-C.

The V and J genes are TRBV7-8 and TRBJ1-2; D perhaps matches TRBD1 (5 bases). Sequencing was performed on PBMCs. This TCR was sampled from a woman in her thirties or forties in good health and CMV-seropositive. The DNA for the CDR3 is TGTGCCAGCAGCTTAGGACAGCTCAATGGGTACACCTTC. It yields the protein CASSLGQLNGYTF.